The sequence of this TCR beta chain was determined in a study of blood T cells in healthy people across ages (dated by TCRdb to 2014 to 2015). About the investigation overall: In model experiments, template switching captured roughly one uniquely barcoded TCR beta cDNA molecule for every two T cells. Age-related changes in TCR beta repertoire diversity were measured in the study by deep sequencing normalized with unique cDNA molecular identifiers. The donors were divided into four age groups: young (average around 17 years), middle-aged (approximately 39), aged (approximately 62) and long-lived (about 79). To avoid experimental bias, donors of different ages were randomly spread across the sequencing lanes. Using the same blood draw, the study looked at two additional independent replicas of 1 million unique cDNA reads for two donors, one aged 18 to 29 and the other aged 80 or older. The investigation overall reported the following: As age increased, observed TCR beta diversity per million T cells dropped in a roughly linear way, and a significant reduction was already evident by age 40. Estimates of total diversity based on one million sequenced T cells were regarded as lower bounds and as underestimates. Compared with the aged group, more naive CD4+ T cells, fewer expanded clones and increased TCR diversity were shown by the long-lived group, suggesting age selection. Observed TCR beta diversity correlated strongly with the percentage of naive T cells measured by flow cytometry. Conclusive comparison of naive and antigen-experienced compartments was prevented by the profiling of bulk unsorted PBMCs. The CMV infection status of donors was not known, potentially confounding age-related changes in expanded clonotypes.

The donors were under 40 Caucasian individuals from Russia, aged roughly 6 to 95 years, who were systemically healthy. Approximately 9 milliliters of peripheral blood were collected from each donor into EDTA-treated Vacutainer tubes. Ficoll-Paque density-gradient centrifugation was used to isolate PBMCs, with at least 7 million obtained per sample. Total RNA, at least 5.5 micrograms per sample, was extracted from PBMCs with Trizol reagent. For every donor, flow cytometry on a PBMC aliquot measured the percentage of naive CD45RAhigh/CD27high T cells. Library creation used 5' RACE. The instrument was an Illumina HiSeq 2500. A second PCR of about 6 to 11 cycles was performed with a sample-barcoded 5' primer and a J-beta primer mix. Each TCR beta cDNA molecule received a unique molecular identifier from a template-switch 5' adaptor carrying 12 random nucleotides. Each sample yielded at least 2.5 million CDR3-containing paired-end reads. All of the RNA was converted into first-strand cDNA using the Mint cDNA synthesis kit, with a TRBC-specific oligonucleotide serving as the primer. All cDNA was treated with uracil-DNA glycosylase and then went through a first 18-cycle PCR with the universal primers M1SS and BC2_uni_R. Processing in the source paper ran as follows. For normalization, 1 million high-quality reads were randomly selected from each sample, with every read carrying a distinct molecular identifier. Reads sharing molecular identifiers were discarded rather than binned into consensus sequences. CDR3 identification, clonotype clustering and error correction used MiTCR with a Q25 quality threshold and the strictest error-elimination algorithm. A nonparametric unseen species model with Euler transformation was used to estimate a lower bound on total TCR beta diversity. The raw public data were reprocessed by TCRdb itself: fastp quality trimming at Q25, MiXCR clonotype calling, in-frame beta chains only. Every distinct CDR3 protein forms one entry, paired with its most common genes and DNA. The V and J calls reflect TCRdb's pipeline rather than the authors' work. The sample table lists fewer than 1.5 million distinct CDR3 sequences, about 40% of them with a count of one. Together, the top ten hold less than 8% of the sample.

As to this clonotype: Its recognized antigen is unknown. One end of the junction is discordant with germline, which a read error may explain.

CDR1 is given as SGHTA and CDR2 as FQGNSA, both from the germline V gene. The CDR3 holds 14 amino acids from the cysteine to the phenylalanine. This entry keeps only the CDR3 DNA: 42 bases, framed from base 1. The chain uses TRBV7-2 and TRBJ1-2; the junction holds 7 bases that match TRBD1. The sample taken for sequencing was blood. This TCR came from a woman between 18 and 30 years old in good health. This receptor carries the CDR3 CVSSPAGTARGYTF. The nucleotide sequence is TGTGTCAGCAGCCCCGCCGGGACAGCAAGGGGCTACACCTTC.